A single sample is the source of the 10 T cell receptor beta chains below, sequenced in a study of OX40 agonist ivuxolimab in advanced cancers. Sequencing was performed with immunoSEQ multiplex PCR; in TCRdb, only in-frame clones are kept and a portion is missing. This table has about 72,000 clones, about nine tenths appearing once. The sample in question was CD4+ or CD8+ T cells sorted from blood, obtained in a trial of the OX40 agonist ivuxolimab. These receptors came from an adult with an advanced solid tumor such as melanoma, head and neck, liver or kidney cancer.

This chain connects TRBV18 to TRBJ2-5; 9 bases map to TRBD1. J gave up 3 bases and V 3 bases, and 8 bases lay outside the gene matches. Per the germline V gene, CDR1 is KGHSH and CDR2 is LQKENI. CDR3 length equals 16 residues. This CDR3 is CASSPLGQGLKETQYF. CDR3 bases: TGTGCCAGCTCACCCCTTGGACAGGGGCTTAAAGAGACCCAGTACTTC.

This clone was picked up one time. The CDR3 DNA reads as TGTGCCAGCTCACCGGCAGGGTTAATCGAGCAGTACTTC. Amino acids: CASSPAGLIEQYF. The V call is TRBV18, the J call TRBJ2-7; tentative D call: TRBD1 (5 bases). V was cut by 3 bases and J by 6 bases, with 12 bases left in between. The CDR3 consists of 13 residues. CDR1 and CDR2 (germline): KGHSH, LQKENI.

This rearrangement joins TRBV27 to TRBJ2-7; D not certain. Trimming removed 3 bases from V and 3 bases from J, with 9 bases in between. Per germline, CDR1 MNHEY and CDR2 SMNVEV (reference sequence). The CDR3 sequence is 13 residues long. CDR3 sequence (DNA): TGTGCCAGCAGTTTGGTCAGAGACTACGAGCAGTACTTC. This translates into CASSLVRDYEQYF.

The chain has TRBV5-8 and TRBJ1-1; TRBD1 matches 8 bases. Unmatched junction bases numbered 8, after V lost 4 bases and J lost 6 bases. The CDR3 is made up of 14 amino acids. The germline V gene has CDR1 SGHTS and CDR2 YDEGEE. CDR3 nucleotides: TGTGCCAGCAGCCTCAGGACAGGGCCTGCTGAAGCTTTCTTT. This translates into CASSLRTGPAEAFF.

V gene TRBV11-2 combines with J gene TRBJ2-1, with 8 bases identical to TRBD2. The CDR3 has 12 residues. The junction had 4 bases not matched to a gene; V was cut back by 1 base and J by 14 bases. Germline values: CDR1 SGHAT, CDR2 FQNNGV. DNA for the CDR3: TGTGCCAGCAGCTTAGTTAGGCGGGAGGAGTTCTTC. Translated: CASSLVRREEFF.

This clone was seen only once. V gene TRBV7-2 combines with J gene TRBJ2-1; D possibly corresponds to TRBD2 (6 bases). The V end lost 5 bases, the J end lost 4 bases, and 24 bases lay between the germline ends. Germline CDR1 and CDR2: SGHTA and FQGNSA. The CDR3 runs 18 residues. CDR3 sequence reads: CASSRLFSPGTLYNEQFF. The CDR3 DNA reads TGTGCCAGCAGCCGACTTTTTTCCCCCGGGACTCTATACAATGAGCAGTTCTTC.

This sequence joins TRBV7-9 and TRBJ2-7; D remains unclear. Trimming pared 8 bases from V and 3 bases from J, leaving 17 bases between. CDR3 length equals 14 residues. The germline gives CDR1 SEHNR, CDR2 FQNEAQ (reference sequence). The CDR3, as DNA: TGTGCCAGCGGAAGTAGTGGGCAGGACTACGAGCAGTACTTC. It translates to CASGSSGQDYEQYF. Full variable domain (outside the CDR3, taken from reference TRBV7-9 and TRBJ2-7): DTGVSQNPRHKITKRGQNVTFRCDPISEHNRLYWYRQTLGQGPEFLTYFQNEAQLEKSRLLSDRFSAERPKGSFSTLEIQRTEQGDSAMYLCASGSSGQDYEQYFGPGTRLTVT.

The V and J genes are TRBV7-9 and TRBJ1-2, with a weak D call TRBD1 (5 bases). V gave up 5 bases and J gave up 4 bases, with 14 bases separating them. From germline, CDR1 is SEHNR and CDR2 FQNEAQ (reference sequence). The CDR3 is made up of 14 amino acids. DNA for the CDR3: TGTGCCAGCAGCCGGGATGGGGCCGGCTATGGCTACACCTTC. Translated, it gives CASSRDGAGYGYTF.

The chain recombines TRBV19 with TRBJ1-1, with TRBD1 as a possible D gene (6 bases). This CDR3 contains 11 residues. The V end was cut by 8 bases, the J end by 8 bases, with 12 bases between. Germline V lookup: CDR1 LNHDA, CDR2 SQIVND (reference sequence). The CDR3 DNA follows: TGTGCCAGTGAACAGGGAGCAGAAGCTTTCTTT. Protein: CASEQGAEAFF. Looking up the rest from reference TRBV19 and TRBJ1-1 gives the full variable domain: DGGITQSPKYLFRKEGQNVTLSCEQNLNHDAMYWYRQDPGQGLRLIYYSQIVNDFQKGDIAEGYSVSREKKESFPLTVTSAQKNPTAFYLCASEQGAEAFFGQGTRLTVV.

This clone has just one count. The DNA for the CDR3 is TGTGCCAGTAGTACCTCGACAGGGGCCGATGGCTACACCTTC. Its protein product is CASSTSTGADGYTF. The V gene is TRBV19, the J gene TRBJ1-2; 8 bases are shared with TRBD1. The V gene end was trimmed by 4 bases and the J gene end by 6 bases; junction bases not matched to a gene: 7. The CDR3 loop spans 14 amino acids. CDR1 and CDR2 (germline): LNHDA, SQIVND (reference sequence).